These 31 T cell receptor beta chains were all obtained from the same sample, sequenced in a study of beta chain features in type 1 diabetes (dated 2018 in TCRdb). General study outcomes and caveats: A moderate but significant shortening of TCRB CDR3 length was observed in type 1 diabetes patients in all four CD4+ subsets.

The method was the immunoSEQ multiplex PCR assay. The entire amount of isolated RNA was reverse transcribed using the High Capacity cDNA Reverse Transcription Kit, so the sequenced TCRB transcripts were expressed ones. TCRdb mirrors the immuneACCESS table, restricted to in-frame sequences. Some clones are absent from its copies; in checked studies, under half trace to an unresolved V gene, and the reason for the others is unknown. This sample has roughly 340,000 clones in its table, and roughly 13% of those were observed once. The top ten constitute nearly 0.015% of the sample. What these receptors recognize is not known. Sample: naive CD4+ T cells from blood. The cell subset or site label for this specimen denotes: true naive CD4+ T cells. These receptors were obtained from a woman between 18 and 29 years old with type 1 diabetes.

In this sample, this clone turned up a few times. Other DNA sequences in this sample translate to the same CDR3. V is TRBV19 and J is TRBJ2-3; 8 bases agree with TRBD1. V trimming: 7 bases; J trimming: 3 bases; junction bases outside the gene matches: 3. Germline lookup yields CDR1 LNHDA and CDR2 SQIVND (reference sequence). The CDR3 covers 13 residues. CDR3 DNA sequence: TGTGCCAGTAAAACAGGGGGAACAGATACGCAGTATTTT. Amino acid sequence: CASKTGGTDTQYF.

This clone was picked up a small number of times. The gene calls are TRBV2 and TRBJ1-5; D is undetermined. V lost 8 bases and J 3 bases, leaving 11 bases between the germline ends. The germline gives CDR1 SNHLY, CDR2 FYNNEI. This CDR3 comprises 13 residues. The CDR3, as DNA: TGTGCCAGCGGGGAGACGACCAATCAGCCCCAGCATTTT. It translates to CASGETTNQPQHF.

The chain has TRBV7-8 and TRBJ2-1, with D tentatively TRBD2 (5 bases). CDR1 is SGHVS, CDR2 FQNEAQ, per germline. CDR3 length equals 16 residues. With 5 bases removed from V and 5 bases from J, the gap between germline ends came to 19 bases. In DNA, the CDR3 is TGTGCCAGCAGCGCTTCTGTGGGCGGGTCCGACAATGAGCAGTTCTTC. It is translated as CASSASVGGSDNEQFF.

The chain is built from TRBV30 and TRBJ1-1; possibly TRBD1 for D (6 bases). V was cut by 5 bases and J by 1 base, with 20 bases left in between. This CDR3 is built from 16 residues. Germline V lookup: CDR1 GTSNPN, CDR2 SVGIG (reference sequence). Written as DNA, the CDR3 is TGTGCCTGGCTGGAGACGGGGGGCTATACGAACACTGAAGCTTTCTTT. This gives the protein CAWLETGGYTNTEAFF.

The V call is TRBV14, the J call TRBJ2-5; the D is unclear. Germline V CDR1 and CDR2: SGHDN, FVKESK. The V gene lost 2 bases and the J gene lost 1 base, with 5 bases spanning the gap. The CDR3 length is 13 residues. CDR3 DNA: TGTGCCAGCAGCCAACAGTCCCAAGAGACCCAGTACTTC. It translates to CASSQQSQETQYF.

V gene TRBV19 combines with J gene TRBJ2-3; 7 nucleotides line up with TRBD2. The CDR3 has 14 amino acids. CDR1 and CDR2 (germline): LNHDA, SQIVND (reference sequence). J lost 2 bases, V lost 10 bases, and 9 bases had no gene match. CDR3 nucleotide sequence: TGTGCCACACGGCGGGAGCCGGTCACAGATACGCAGTATTTT. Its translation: CATRREPVTDTQYF.

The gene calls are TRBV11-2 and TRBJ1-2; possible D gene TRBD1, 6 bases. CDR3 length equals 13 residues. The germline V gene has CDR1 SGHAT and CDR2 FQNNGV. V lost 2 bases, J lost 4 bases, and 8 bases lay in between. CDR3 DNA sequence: TGTGCCAGCAGCTTAACAGGGACCTATGGCTACACCTTC. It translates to CASSLTGTYGYTF.

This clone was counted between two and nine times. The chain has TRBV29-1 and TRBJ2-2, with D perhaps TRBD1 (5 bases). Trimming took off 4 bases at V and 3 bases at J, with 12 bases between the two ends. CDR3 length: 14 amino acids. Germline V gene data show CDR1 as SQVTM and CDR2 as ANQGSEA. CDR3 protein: CSVAGQGDTGELFF. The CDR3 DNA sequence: TGCAGCGTTGCCGGTCAGGGCGACACCGGGGAGCTGTTTTTT.

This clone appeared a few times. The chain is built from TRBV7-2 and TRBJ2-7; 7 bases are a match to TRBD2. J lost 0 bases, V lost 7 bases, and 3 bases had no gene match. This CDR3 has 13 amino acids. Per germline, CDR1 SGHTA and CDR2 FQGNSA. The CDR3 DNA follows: TGTGCCAGCACCGGCGGGGGCTCCTACGAGCAGTACTTC. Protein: CASTGGGSYEQYF.

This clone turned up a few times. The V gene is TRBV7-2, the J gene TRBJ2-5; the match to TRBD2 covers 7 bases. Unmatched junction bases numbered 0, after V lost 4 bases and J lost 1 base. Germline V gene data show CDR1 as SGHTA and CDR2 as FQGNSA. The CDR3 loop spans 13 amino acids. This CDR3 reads CASSSSGQETQYF. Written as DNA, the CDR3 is TGTGCCAGCAGCTCTAGCGGCCAAGAGACCCAGTACTTC. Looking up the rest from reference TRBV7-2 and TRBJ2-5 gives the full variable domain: GAGVSQSPSNKVTEKGKDVELRCDPISGHTALYWYRQSLGQGLEFLIYFQGNSAPDKSGLPSDRFSAERTGGSVSTLTIQRTQQEDSAVYLCASSSSGQETQYFGPGTRLLVL.

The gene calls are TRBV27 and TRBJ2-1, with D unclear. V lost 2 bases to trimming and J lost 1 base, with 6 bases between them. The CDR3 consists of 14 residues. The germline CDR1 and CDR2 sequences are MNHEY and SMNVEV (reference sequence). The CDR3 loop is CASSLEESYNEQFF. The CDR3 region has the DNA TGTGCCAGCAGTTTAGAAGAGTCCTACAATGAGCAGTTCTTC.

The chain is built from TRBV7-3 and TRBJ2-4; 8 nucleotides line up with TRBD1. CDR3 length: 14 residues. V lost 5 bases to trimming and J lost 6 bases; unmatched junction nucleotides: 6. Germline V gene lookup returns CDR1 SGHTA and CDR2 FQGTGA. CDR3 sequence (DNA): TGTGCCAGCAGCCTCAACGGACAGGGAAACATTCAGTACTTC. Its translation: CASSLNGQGNIQYF.

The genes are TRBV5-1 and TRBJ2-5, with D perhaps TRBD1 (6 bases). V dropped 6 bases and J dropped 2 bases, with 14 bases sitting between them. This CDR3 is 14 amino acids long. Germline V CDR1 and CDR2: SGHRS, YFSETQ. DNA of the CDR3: TGCGCCAGCATGCTGACAGGCCGACAAGAGACCCAGTACTTC. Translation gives CASMLTGRQETQYF.

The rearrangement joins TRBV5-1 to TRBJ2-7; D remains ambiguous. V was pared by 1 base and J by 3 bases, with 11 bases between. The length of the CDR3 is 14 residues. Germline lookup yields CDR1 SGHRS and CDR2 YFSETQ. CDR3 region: CASSLSQISYEQYF. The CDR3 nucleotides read TGCGCCAGCAGCTTGAGTCAGATAAGCTACGAGCAGTACTTC.

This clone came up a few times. The CDR3 here is CASSPNYSGANVLTF. The DNA of the CDR3 is TGTGCCAGCAGTCCAAACTACTCTGGGGCCAACGTCCTGACTTTC. The V call is TRBV27, the J call TRBJ2-6; D is undetermined. V lost 5 bases and J 0 bases, leaving 8 bases between the germline ends. Germline loops: CDR1 MNHEY, CDR2 SMNVEV (reference sequence). This CDR3 comprises 15 residues.

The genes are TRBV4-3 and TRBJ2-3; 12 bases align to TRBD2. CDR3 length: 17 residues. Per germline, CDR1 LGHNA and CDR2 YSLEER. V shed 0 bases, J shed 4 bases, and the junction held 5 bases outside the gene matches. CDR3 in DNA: TGCGCCAGCAGCCAAGATCTGGCTAGCGGGAGGGCAGATACGCAGTATTTT. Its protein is CASSQDLASGRADTQYF.

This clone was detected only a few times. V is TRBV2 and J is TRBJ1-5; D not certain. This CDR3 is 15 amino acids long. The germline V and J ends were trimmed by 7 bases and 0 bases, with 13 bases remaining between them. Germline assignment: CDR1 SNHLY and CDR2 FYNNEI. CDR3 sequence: CASTPGLFSNQPQHF. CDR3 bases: TGTGCCAGCACCCCGGGTCTGTTTAGCAATCAGCCCCAGCATTTT.

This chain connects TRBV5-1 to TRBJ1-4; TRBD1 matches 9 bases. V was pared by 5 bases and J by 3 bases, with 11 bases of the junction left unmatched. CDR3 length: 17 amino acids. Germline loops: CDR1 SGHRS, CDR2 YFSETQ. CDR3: CASSFGTGRGSNEKLFF. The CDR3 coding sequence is TGCGCCAGCAGTTTCGGGACAGGGAGGGGATCTAATGAAAAACTGTTTTTT. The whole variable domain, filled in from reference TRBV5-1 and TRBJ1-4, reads KAGVTQTPRYLIKTRGQQVTLSCSPISGHRSVSWYQQTPGQGLQFLFEYFSETQRNKGNFPGRFSGRQFSNSRSEMNVSTLELGDSALYLCASSFGTGRGSNEKLFFGSGTQLSVL.

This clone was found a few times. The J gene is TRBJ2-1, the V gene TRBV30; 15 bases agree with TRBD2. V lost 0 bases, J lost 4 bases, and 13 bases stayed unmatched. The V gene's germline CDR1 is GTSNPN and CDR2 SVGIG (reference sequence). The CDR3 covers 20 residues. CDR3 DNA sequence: TGTGCCTGGAGTGTCCAGAGGACTAGCGGGAGGGCCGAGGGTTACAATGAGCAGTTCTTC. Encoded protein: CAWSVQRTSGRAEGYNEQFF.

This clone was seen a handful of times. The CDR3 DNA is TGTGCCAGCAGTCCGCCTACTGGGGCCAACGTCCTGACTTTC. Translation gives CASSPPTGANVLTF. The V and J genes are TRBV28 and TRBJ2-6; D call uncertain. The CDR3 spans 14 residues. V lost 5 bases and J lost 2, with 7 bases in between. Germline values: CDR1 MDHEN, CDR2 SYDVKM.

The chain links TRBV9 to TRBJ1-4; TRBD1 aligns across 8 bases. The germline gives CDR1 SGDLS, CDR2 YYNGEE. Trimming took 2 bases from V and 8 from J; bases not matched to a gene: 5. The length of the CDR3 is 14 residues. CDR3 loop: CASSVGQGTEKLFF. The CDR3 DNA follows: TGTGCCAGCAGCGTTGGACAGGGTACCGAAAAACTGTTTTTT.

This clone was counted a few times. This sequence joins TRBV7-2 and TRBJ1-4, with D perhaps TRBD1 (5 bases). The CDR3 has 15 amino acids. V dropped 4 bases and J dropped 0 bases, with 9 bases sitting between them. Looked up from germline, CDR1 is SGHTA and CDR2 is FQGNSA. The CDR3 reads CASSYRTPTNEKLFF. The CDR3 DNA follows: TGTGCCAGCAGCTACCGGACACCAACTAATGAAAAACTGTTTTTT. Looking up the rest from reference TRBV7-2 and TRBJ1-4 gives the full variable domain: GAGVSQSPSNKVTEKGKDVELRCDPISGHTALYWYRQSLGQGLEFLIYFQGNSAPDKSGLPSDRFSAERTGGSVSTLTIQRTQQEDSAVYLCASSYRTPTNEKLFFGSGTQLSVL.

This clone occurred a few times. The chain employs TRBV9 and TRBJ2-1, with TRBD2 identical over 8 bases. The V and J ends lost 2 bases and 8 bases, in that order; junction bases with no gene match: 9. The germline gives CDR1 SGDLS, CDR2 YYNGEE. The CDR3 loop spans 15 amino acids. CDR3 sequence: CASSVVSGSIYEQFF. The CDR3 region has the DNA TGTGCCAGCAGCGTGGTGAGCGGGAGTATCTATGAGCAGTTCTTC.

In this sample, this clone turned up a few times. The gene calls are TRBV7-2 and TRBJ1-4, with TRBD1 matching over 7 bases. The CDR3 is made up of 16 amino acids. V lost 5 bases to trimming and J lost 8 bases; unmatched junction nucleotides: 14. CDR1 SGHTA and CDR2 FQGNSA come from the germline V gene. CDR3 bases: TGTGCCAGCAGCCTGGCAGGGGGGTCATCAGGGGAAAAACTGTTTTTT. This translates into CASSLAGGSSGEKLFF.

This CDR3 is CASSVGREFYNEQFF. CDR3 DNA sequence: TGTGCCAGCAGCGTGGGGCGGGAGTTCTACAATGAGCAGTTCTTC. The chain joins TRBV9 to TRBJ2-1; 7 bases match TRBD2. V was clipped by 2 bases and J by 3 bases; unmatched bases: 5. The CDR3 has 15 residues. Per the germline V gene, CDR1 is SGDLS and CDR2 is YYNGEE.

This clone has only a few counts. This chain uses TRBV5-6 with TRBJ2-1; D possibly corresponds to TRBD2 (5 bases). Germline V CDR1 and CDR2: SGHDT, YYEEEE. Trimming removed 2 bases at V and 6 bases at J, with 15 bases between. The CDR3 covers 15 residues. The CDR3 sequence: CASSFRGEGRNEQFF. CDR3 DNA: TGTGCCAGCAGCTTCCGGGGTGAGGGCCGCAATGAGCAGTTCTTC.

The CDR3 region has the DNA TGTGCCAGCACCCCCGGGACAGGGACCTACGAGCAGTACTTC. The encoded protein is CASTPGTGTYEQYF. The chain has TRBV6-6 and TRBJ2-7, with 9 bases matching TRBD1. The CDR3 is 14 residues long. The V gene end was trimmed by 7 bases and the J gene end by 2 bases; junction bases not matched to a gene: 6. CDR1 and CDR2 (germline): MNHNY, SVGAGI (reference sequence).

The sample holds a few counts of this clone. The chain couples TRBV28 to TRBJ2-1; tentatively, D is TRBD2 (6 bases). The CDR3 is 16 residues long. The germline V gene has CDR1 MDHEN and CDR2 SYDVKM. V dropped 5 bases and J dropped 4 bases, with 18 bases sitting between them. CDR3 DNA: TGTGCCAGCAGTGCGCGGGACCCGAGGGATTACAATGAGCAGTTCTTC. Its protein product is CASSARDPRDYNEQFF. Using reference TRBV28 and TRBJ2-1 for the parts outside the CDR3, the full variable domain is DVKVTQSSRYLVKRTGEKVFLECVQDMDHENMFWYRQDPGLGLRLIYFSYDVKMKEKGDIPEGYSVSREKKERFSLILESASTNQTSMYLCASSARDPRDYNEQFFGPGTRLTVL.

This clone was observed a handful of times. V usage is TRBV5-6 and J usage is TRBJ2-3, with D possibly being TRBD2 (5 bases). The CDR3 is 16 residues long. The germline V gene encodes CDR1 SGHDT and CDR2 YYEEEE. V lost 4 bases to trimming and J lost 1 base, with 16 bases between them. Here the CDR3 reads CASSQLAGPGTDTQYF. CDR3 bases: TGTGCCAGCAGCCAACTTGCGGGTCCAGGCACAGATACGCAGTATTTT.

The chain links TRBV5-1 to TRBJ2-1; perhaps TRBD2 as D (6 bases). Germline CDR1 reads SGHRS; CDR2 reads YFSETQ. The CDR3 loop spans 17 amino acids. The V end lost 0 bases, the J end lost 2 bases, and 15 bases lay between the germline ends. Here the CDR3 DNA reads TGCGCCAGCAGCTTGGCCCTACTAGCTGGGCCCTACAATGAGCAGTTCTTC. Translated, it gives CASSLALLAGPYNEQFF.

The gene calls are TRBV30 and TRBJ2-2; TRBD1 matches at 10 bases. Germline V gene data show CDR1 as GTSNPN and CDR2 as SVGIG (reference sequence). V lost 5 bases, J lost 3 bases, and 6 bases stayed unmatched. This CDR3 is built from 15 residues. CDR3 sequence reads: CAWPGQGTDTGELFF. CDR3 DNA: TGTGCCTGGCCGGGACAGGGGACTGACACCGGGGAGCTGTTTTTT.